This T cell receptor (beta chain) was sequenced during a study of CD8+ T cells in alopecia areata. Across the study: Tofacitinib treatment spanned 6 to 18 months, with 6 months off drug afterward.

Trimming cost V 6 bases and J 2 bases; bases outside gene matches: 5. The CDR3 has 14 amino acids. Per the germline V gene, CDR1 is SQVTM and CDR2 is ANQGSEA. As the sequencing template, cDNA was produced by extracting RNA and reverse transcribing it. Clones were read by immunoSEQ multiplex PCR, and TCRdb kept only the in-frame ones, dropping some. The table lists around 140,000 clones, 47% of them singletons. This clone was picked up a small number of times. Obtained from alopecia areata patients were lesional scalp punch biopsies along with peripheral blood. CD4+ and CD8+ T cells were sorted from PBMCs.

The sample comprised CD4+ T cells sorted from blood. V usage is TRBV29-1 and J usage is TRBJ2-5; 11 bases align to TRBD2. This clonotype was sampled from a human donor with alopecia areata. The CDR3 reads CSVGTSGVQETQYF. For the CDR3, the DNA is TGCAGCGTCGGGACTAGCGGAGTACAAGAGACCCAGTACTTC.